Listed here are 24 T cell receptor beta chains from one sample, sequenced in a study of T cells in Graves' hyperthyroidism and ophthalmopathy. What was amplified from RNA transcripts were TCR beta CDR3 regions. HTBI primers drove first-round RT-PCR of the TCR CDR3. MiXCR, run by TCRdb on the multiplex PCR reads, gives a single entry per CDR3 protein. The table shows about 360,000 distinct CDR3 sequences, with less than 15% occurring only once. The sample taken for sequencing was blood. Source of these receptors: a woman younger than 30 with Graves' hyperthyroidism.

This clonotype has at least ten counts. The chain recombines TRBV6-2 or TRBV6-3 with TRBJ2-1; D perhaps matches TRBD1 (6 bases). V lost 11 bases and J lost 3, with 26 bases in between. In germline, CDR1 is MNHEY, CDR2 SVGEGT. The CDR3 has 17 amino acids. This chain's CDR3 is CAVQIGQGSTFYNEQFF. The CDR3 nucleotides read TGTGCCGTCCAAATAGGTCAGGGGTCTACCTTCTACAATGAGCAGTTCTTC.

This clonotype appeared a few times. The V call is TRBV19, the J call TRBJ1-2; D is unresolved. Between the trimmed V and J ends, which lost 3 bases and 8 bases, there was a span of 16 bases. Germline assignment: CDR1 LNHDA and CDR2 SQIVND (reference sequence). The CDR3 contains 14 residues. The CDR3 loop is CASSMSRYSRGYTF. The DNA for the CDR3 is TGTGCCAGTAGTATGAGTAGATACTCTAGAGGCTACACCTTC.

This clonotype was recorded at least ten times. The chain combines TRBV27 with TRBJ2-4; TRBD2 matches 14 bases. The CDR3 extends over 19 amino acids. Germline CDR1 is MNHEY and CDR2 is SMNVEV (reference sequence). V lost 5 bases to trimming and J lost 3 bases; unmatched junction nucleotides: 12. Written as DNA, the CDR3 is TGTGCCAGCAGTCTGGGACTAGCGGGAGTAAGGGGGGGCAAAAACATTCAGTACTTC. Its protein is CASSLGLAGVRGGKNIQYF.

Turning to this clonotype: This may be a read error, as it is one base from a much larger clone. The genes are TRBV4-1 and TRBJ1-1; D is perhaps TRBD1 (5 bases). CDR3 length equals 14 residues. Germline V CDR1 and CDR2: MGHRA, YSYEKL. Trimming removed 4 bases from V and 11 bases from J, with 20 bases in between. The CDR3 loop is CASSLRGSQGWAFF. DNA for the CDR3: TGCGCCAGCAGCCTCCGAGGGAGCCAGGGATGGGCTTTCTTT.

The rearrangement uses TRBV4-3 and TRBJ2-1; the D gene is possibly TRBD2 (5 bases). The germline V gene encodes CDR1 LGHNA and CDR2 YSLEER. CDR3 length equals 16 residues. The V and J ends lost 2 bases and 5 bases respectively, with 16 bases between them. Written as DNA, the CDR3 is TGCGCCAGCAGCCAACACGACAACGGGGAACACAATGAGCAGTTCTTC. It translates to CASSQHDNGEHNEQFF.

V gene TRBV24-1 combines with J gene TRBJ1-3; D not resolved. Germline V lookup: CDR1 KGHDR, CDR2 SFDVKD. The CDR3 runs to 24 residues. Deletions cut 3 bases from V and 1 base from J, with 36 bases between. DNA for the CDR3: TGTGCCACCAGTGATCCATGCATTTGGGCTTTTGGCATCCTAAAATCGCGATCTGGAAACACCATATATTTT. It translates to CATSDPCIWAFGILKSRSGNTIYF.

The chain couples TRBV19 to TRBJ1-6; no firm D call. V lost 6 bases and J lost 6, with 21 bases in between. Germline loops: CDR1 LNHDA, CDR2 SQIVND (reference sequence). The CDR3 spans 17 residues. CDR3 residues: CASSLGTESRINSPLHF. CDR3 coding DNA: TGTGCCAGTAGCCTGGGTACGGAGTCTCGGATTAATTCACCCCTCCACTTT.

This clonotype was recorded many times. The V gene is TRBV20-1, the J gene TRBJ1-1, with TRBD1 as a possible D gene (6 bases). This CDR3 comprises 14 residues. V was clipped by 4 bases and J by 6 bases, with 18 bases between them. Per the germline V gene, CDR1 is DFQATT and CDR2 is SNEGSKA (reference sequence). In DNA form, the CDR3 reads TGCAGTGCTATTCGCGCAGGGGAGAGGTCTGAAGCTTTCTTT. Amino acid sequence: CSAIRAGERSEAFF.

This clonotype was recorded many times. V and J are TRBV20-1 and TRBJ2-7; 7 positions agree with TRBD2. CDR1 and CDR2 from the germline V gene are DFQATT and SNEGSKA (reference sequence). This CDR3 is built from 14 residues. The J segment lost 3 bases and the V segment lost 1 base, leaving 6 bases of the junction unmatched. The CDR3 reads CSARALGGDYEQYF. The CDR3 nucleotides read TGCAGTGCTAGAGCCCTGGGAGGGGACTACGAGCAGTACTTC.

This clonotype appeared many times. The chain employs TRBV2 and TRBJ2-3; the match to TRBD2 covers 7 bases. With V trimmed by 6 bases and J by 0 bases, 6 bases remained unmatched. Per the germline V gene, CDR1 is SNHLY and CDR2 is FYNNEI. The CDR3 consists of 15 residues. The DNA for the CDR3 is TGTGCCAGCAGGGTAGCGGGTACTAGCACAGATACGCAGTATTTT. Translated, it gives CASRVAGTSTDTQYF.

The chain has TRBV5-4 and TRBJ2-5, with TRBD2 matching 9 bases. After removal of 0 bases from V and 8 bases from J, the junction contained 14 bases not matched to a gene. The germline V gene encodes CDR1 SGHNT and CDR2 YYREEE (reference sequence). The CDR3 loop spans 17 amino acids. The CDR3 protein is CASSLAVLAGPPDTQYF. CDR3 nucleotides: TGTGCCAGCAGCTTGGCGGTCCTAGCGGGGCCCCCAGATACCCAGTACTTC.

This clonotype was recorded at least ten times. The V gene is TRBV6-1, the J gene TRBJ2-7, with TRBD1 matching 8 bases. The CDR3 contains 14 residues. V trimming: 7 bases; J trimming: 6 bases; junction bases outside the gene matches: 11. In germline, CDR1 is MNHNS, CDR2 SASEGT. CDR3 amino acids: CASTTDRVGAEQYF. Here the CDR3 DNA reads TGTGCCAGCACTACGGACAGGGTGGGCGCCGAGCAGTACTTC.

This clonotype was detected only a few times. The rearrangement uses TRBV6-1 and TRBJ2-3; 8 bases are a match to TRBD1. The CDR3 extends over 15 amino acids. V was pared by 7 bases and J by 2 bases, with 8 bases of the junction left unmatched. Germline CDR1 reads MNHNS; CDR2 reads SASEGT. Written as DNA, the CDR3 is TGTGCCAGCATTTCCGGGACAGGACCCACAGATACGCAGTATTTT. Encoded protein: CASISGTGPTDTQYF.

In this sample, this clonotype turned up many times. The chain uses TRBV12-3 or TRBV12-4 and TRBJ2-1; TRBD2 matches 8 bases. The trim removed 6 bases at V and 2 bases at J, leaving 15 bases unmatched. The CDR3 has 18 amino acids. CDR3 sequence (DNA): TGTGCCAGCAGCAACTCCGACACCCGTAGCGGGACCTACAATGAGCAGTTCTTC. Encoded protein: CASSNSDTRSGTYNEQFF.

This clonotype was counted at least ten times. The V and J genes are TRBV3-1 and TRBJ2-3, with TRBD2 as a possible D gene (6 bases). The length of the CDR3 is 14 residues. V was trimmed by 2 bases and J by 2 bases, leaving 8 bases between them. CDR1 and CDR2 (germline): LGHDT, YNNKEL (reference sequence). The CDR3 sequence is CASSQRGNTDTQYF. As DNA, the CDR3 is TGTGCCAGCAGCCAACGGGGGAACACAGATACGCAGTATTTT.

This clonotype has a count of ten or more. V usage is TRBV29-1 and J usage is TRBJ1-1; the D gene is possibly TRBD1 (5 bases). Per germline, CDR1 SQVTM and CDR2 ANQGSEA. V was trimmed by 4 bases and J by 0 bases, leaving 12 bases between them. This CDR3 region has 14 residues. The CDR3 coding sequence is TGCAGCGTTGTTGCGGGGACCCTGAACACTGAAGCTTTCTTT. It encodes CSVVAGTLNTEAFF.

The V and J genes are TRBV6-5 and TRBJ1-2, with no clear D. V lost 0 bases and J lost 2, with 13 bases in between. Germline V gene sequence: CDR1 MNHEY, CDR2 SVGAGI. This CDR3 comprises 16 residues. The CDR3, as DNA: TGTGCCAGCAGTTACTCTGGGCAGGTAACCAACTATGGCTACACCTTC. Protein: CASSYSGQVTNYGYTF.

This clonotype was seen a handful of times. The J gene is TRBJ2-1, the V gene TRBV6-2 or TRBV6-3; the match to TRBD1 covers 8 bases. There are 15 residues in the CDR3. V was pared by 8 bases and J by 7 bases, with 13 bases of the junction left unmatched. Germline CDR1 reads MNHEY; CDR2 reads SVGEGT. The CDR3 region is CASQPGTGSINEQFF. CDR3 sequence (DNA): TGTGCCAGCCAGCCGGGGACAGGTTCCATAAATGAGCAGTTCTTC.

This clonotype was detected ten times or more. The rearrangement joins TRBV7-9 to TRBJ2-7; the D is unclear. The CDR3 length is 11 residues. V was shortened by 5 bases and J by 7 bases, with 9 bases between the two germline ends. CDR1 and CDR2 from the germline V gene are SEHNR and FQNEAQ (reference sequence). CDR3 nucleotides: TGTGCCAGCAGCCCTCTTATGGAGCAGTACTTC. Amino acids: CASSPLMEQYF.

This clonotype was observed many times. This chain links TRBV3-1 with TRBJ2-1; D is undetermined. V shed 1 base and J shed 8 bases, with 9 bases lying between them. Germline lookup yields CDR1 LGHDT and CDR2 YNNKEL (reference sequence). This CDR3 is 13 amino acids long. The CDR3 region has the DNA TGTGCCAGCAGCCAAGGTTTAGTTTATGAGCAGTTCTTC. The encoded protein is CASSQGLVYEQFF.

This clonotype was seen more than once but under ten times. The chain has TRBV7-9 and TRBJ2-3; D is uncertain. Trimming took 0 bases from V and 2 from J, leaving 15 bases between them. Germline-derived CDR1 and CDR2 are SEHNR and FQNEAQ (reference sequence). This CDR3 contains 17 residues. The CDR3 DNA reads as TGTGCCAGCAGCTTAGCTACTTTGTCTGTAAACACAGATACGCAGTATTTT. Translating it yields CASSLATLSVNTDTQYF.

CDR3 sequence: CSVWDSMSTEAFF. CDR3 sequence (DNA): TGCAGCGTTTGGGACAGTATGAGCACTGAAGCTTTCTTT. The rearrangement joins TRBV29-1 to TRBJ1-1, with 7 bases that match TRBD1. Germline V gives CDR1 SQVTM, CDR2 ANQGSEA. This CDR3 has 13 residues. Trimming at V came to 5 bases and at J to 4 bases, leaving 7 bases not matched to a gene.

This clonotype has at least ten counts. The chain has TRBV20-1 and TRBJ2-3; unclear D gene. Looked up from germline, CDR1 is DFQATT and CDR2 is SNEGSKA (reference sequence). V gave up 5 bases and J gave up 0 bases, with 9 bases separating them. CDR3 length: 13 amino acids. The CDR3 DNA reads as TGCAGTGCTCTGGAGTGGAGCACAGATACGCAGTATTTT. Translation: CSALEWSTDTQYF.

The sample holds a few counts of this clonotype. V is TRBV9 and J is TRBJ1-1; D possibly corresponds to TRBD1 (6 bases). The V end lost 0 bases, the J end lost 0 bases, and 21 bases lay between the germline ends. Germline V CDR1 and CDR2: SGDLS, YYNGEE. The CDR3 sequence is 19 residues long. The CDR3: CASSVAPVTAGGLNTEAFF. In nucleotides, the CDR3 is TGTGCCAGCAGCGTAGCCCCGGTAACCGCGGGGGGCTTGAACACTGAAGCTTTCTTT.